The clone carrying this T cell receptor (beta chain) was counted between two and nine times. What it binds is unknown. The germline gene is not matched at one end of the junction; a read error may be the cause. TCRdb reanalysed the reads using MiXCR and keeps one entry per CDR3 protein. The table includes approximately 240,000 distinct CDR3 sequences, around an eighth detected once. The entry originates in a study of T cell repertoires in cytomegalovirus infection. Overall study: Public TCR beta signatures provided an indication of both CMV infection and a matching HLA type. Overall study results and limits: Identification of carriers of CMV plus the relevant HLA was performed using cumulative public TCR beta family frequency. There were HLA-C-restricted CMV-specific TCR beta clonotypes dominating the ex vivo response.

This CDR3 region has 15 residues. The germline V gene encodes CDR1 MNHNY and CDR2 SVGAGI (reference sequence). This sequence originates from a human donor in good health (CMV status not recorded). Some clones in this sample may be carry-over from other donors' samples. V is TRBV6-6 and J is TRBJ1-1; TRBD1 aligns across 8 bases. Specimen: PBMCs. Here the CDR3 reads CASSYSMDRGQEVDF. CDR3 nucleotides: TGTGCCAGCAGTTACTCGATGGACCGGGGACAGGAGGTAGATTTT.